Presented here are 29 T cell receptor beta chains from one specimen sequenced in a study of vaccination and CD4 T cells after COVID-19. Cultured CD4+ T cell DNA was sequenced using the Oncomine TCR Beta short-read assay. TCRdb recomputed calls from the PCR reads with MiXCR, one row per CDR3 protein. This repertoire shows tens of thousands of distinct CDR3 sequences, approximately 49% found once; its top ten account for roughly 4.5%. Antigens of these TCRs are unknown. Treatment defined: roughly ten-day PBMC culture with coronavirus spike peptide pools or control peptides (ViraFEST assay). Sequenced sample: CD4+ T cells from blood, cultured in vitro. The receptors were sampled from a human donor who had recovered from COVID-19.

The chain is built from TRBV19 and TRBJ2-5, with D possibly matching TRBD2 (5 bases). This CDR3 comprises 14 residues. Trimming shortened V by 3 bases and J by 3 bases, and 11 bases separated the two germline ends. CDR1 and CDR2 (germline): LNHDA, SQIVND (reference sequence). The CDR3 DNA follows: TGTGCCAGTAGTATTCCGGGATCTAAAGAGACCCAGTACTTC. Residues: CASSIPGSKETQYF.

This CDR3 reads CASSYSNRGVANEKLFF. CDR3 nucleotide sequence: TGTGCCAGCAGTTACTCGAATCGGGGGGTGGCTAATGAAAAACTGTTTTTT. The chain combines TRBV6-5 with TRBJ1-4, with D possibly being TRBD1 (5 bases). Trimming pared 0 bases from V and 3 bases from J, leaving 14 bases between. The CDR3 contains 17 residues. Germline CDR1 is MNHEY and CDR2 is SVGAGI.

J is TRBJ2-7 and V is TRBV6-1; 12 nucleotides match TRBD1. V was clipped by 6 bases and J by 7 bases; unmatched bases: 10. The CDR3 is 15 residues long. Per germline, CDR1 MNHNS and CDR2 SASEGT. The CDR3 sequence is CASRLPGQGAEEQYF. CDR3 nucleotide sequence: TGTGCCAGCAGGCTACCGGGACAGGGGGCTGAGGAGCAGTACTTC.

The chain carries TRBV20-1 and TRBJ2-7, with a possible D match to TRBD1 (6 bases). In germline, CDR1 is DFQATT, CDR2 SNEGSKA (reference sequence). V was shortened by 6 bases and J by 2 bases, with 11 bases between the two germline ends. The CDR3 length is 12 residues. As DNA, the CDR3 is TGCAGTGCCTTAGAGGGGGCCTACGAGCAGTACTTC. Translated: CSALEGAYEQYF.

This chain links TRBV19 with TRBJ1-2, with TRBD1 identical over 7 bases. This CDR3 is built from 14 residues. The germline V gene encodes CDR1 LNHDA and CDR2 SQIVND (reference sequence). Germline trimming cut 2 bases from V and 2 bases from J; bases unmatched to any gene: 2. The CDR3 nucleotides are TGTGCCAGTAGTATACAGGGGGTCAACTATGGCTACACCTTC. Protein: CASSIQGVNYGYTF.

This clonotype was seen more than once but under ten times. The chain recombines TRBV7-9 with TRBJ1-4, with 7 nucleotides matching TRBD1. Trimming took 5 bases from V and 0 from J; bases not matched to a gene: 3. This CDR3 has 15 amino acids. Germline CDR1 and CDR2: SEHNR and FQNEAQ (reference sequence). CDR3 in amino acids: CASSAGQATNEKLFF. As DNA, the CDR3 is TGTGCCAGCAGCGCCGGACAGGCAACTAATGAAAAACTGTTTTTT.

The chain links TRBV6-2 or TRBV6-3 to TRBJ1-1, with 8 nucleotides matching TRBD1. There are 16 residues in the CDR3. The V gene end was trimmed by 8 bases and the J gene end by 1 base; junction bases not matched to a gene: 12. CDR1 and CDR2 (germline): MNHEY, SVGEGT. CDR3 in DNA: TGTGCCAGCCTCAGGGTTCCCGGGACAGGGAACACTGAAGCTTTCTTT. It is translated as CASLRVPGTGNTEAFF.

The rearrangement links TRBV7-3 to TRBJ2-2, with TRBD2 matching over 7 bases. The CDR3 runs 16 residues. V was clipped by 4 bases and J by 2 bases; unmatched bases: 7. Germline CDR1 is SGHTA and CDR2 is FQGTGA. Written as DNA, the CDR3 is TGTGCCAGCAGCTCATCCGGGACTACCAACACCGGGGAGCTGTTTTTT. Amino acids: CASSSSGTTNTGELFF. Based on the CDR3 plus reference TRBV7-3 and TRBJ2-2, the full variable domain is GAGVSQTPSNKVTEKGKYVELRCDPISGHTALYWYRQSLGQGPEFLIYFQGTGAADDSGLPNDRFFAVRPEGSVSTLKIQRTERGDSAVYLCASSSSGTTNTGELFFGEGSRLTVL.

V and J are TRBV27 and TRBJ1-1, with D possibly being TRBD1 (6 bases). Germline values: CDR1 MNHEY, CDR2 SMNVEV (reference sequence). CDR3 length: 13 amino acids. V was clipped by 5 bases and J by 6 bases, with 13 bases between them. The CDR3 sequence: CASSPTGWAEAFF. The CDR3 DNA is TGTGCCAGCAGTCCAACAGGGTGGGCTGAAGCTTTCTTT.

This clonotype has more than one count but fewer than ten. V gene TRBV28 combines with J gene TRBJ1-5; TRBD1 matches 7 bases. Germline values: CDR1 MDHEN, CDR2 SYDVKM. The CDR3 consists of 15 residues. The V gene end was trimmed by 1 base and the J gene end by 1 base; junction bases not matched to a gene: 1. The CDR3 protein is CASSLYRGSNQPQHF. The DNA for the CDR3 is TGTGCCAGCAGTTTATACAGGGGAAGCAATCAGCCCCAGCATTTT.

This clonotype was seen more than once but under ten times. The chain uses TRBV20-1 and TRBJ1-2, with D possibly TRBD1 on 5 matching bases. The length of the CDR3 is 11 residues. The germline V and J ends were trimmed by 7 bases and 4 bases, with 10 bases remaining between them. Germline assignment: CDR1 DFQATT and CDR2 SNEGSKA (reference sequence). This chain's CDR3 is CSVPGAYGYTF. CDR3 nucleotide sequence: TGCAGTGTTCCCGGGGCCTATGGCTACACCTTC.

A few counts support this clonotype. The chain links TRBV7-8 to TRBJ2-1, with TRBD2 matching 8 bases. The length of the CDR3 is 15 residues. The germline V gene encodes CDR1 SGHVS and CDR2 FQNEAQ. Trimming cost V 5 bases and J 7 bases; bases outside gene matches: 10. In DNA form, the CDR3 reads TGTGCCAGCAGCCTTTTCGGGGGGGAGGTTAATGAGCAGTTCTTC. This translates into CASSLFGGEVNEQFF. Together with reference TRBV7-8 and TRBJ2-1, the CDR3 gives the full variable domain: GAGVSQSPRYKVAKRGQDVALRCDPISGHVSLFWYQQALGQGPEFLTYFQNEAQLDKSGLPSDRFFAERPEGSVSTLKIQRTQQEDSAVYLCASSLFGGEVNEQFFGPGTRLTVL.

The V call is TRBV11-2, the J call TRBJ1-1; D remains ambiguous. The CDR3 runs to 13 residues. Germline CDR1 SGHAT, CDR2 FQNNGV. V lost 0 bases and J lost 0, with 2 bases in between. CDR3 amino acids: CASSLEMNTEAFF. CDR3 DNA sequence: TGTGCCAGCAGCTTAGAAATGAACACTGAAGCTTTCTTT. Filled out from reference TRBV11-2 and TRBJ1-1, the complete variable domain reads EAGVAQSPRYKIIEKRQSVAFWCNPISGHATLYWYQQILGQGPKLLIQFQNNGVVDDSQLPKDRFSAERLKGVDSTLKIQPAKLEDSAVYLCASSLEMNTEAFFGQGTRLTVV.

This chain connects TRBV19 to TRBJ2-2, with TRBD1 as a possible D gene (6 bases). The CDR3 consists of 14 residues. The V end lost 3 bases, the J end lost 4 bases, and 9 bases lay between the germline ends. From germline, CDR1 is LNHDA and CDR2 SQIVND (reference sequence). CDR3: CASSIGRGTGELFF. DNA for the CDR3: TGTGCCAGTAGTATTGGCAGGGGCACCGGGGAGCTGTTTTTT.

This clonotype appeared a few times. V usage is TRBV6-5 and J usage is TRBJ1-1; tentatively, D is TRBD1 (5 bases). Germline values: CDR1 MNHEY, CDR2 SVGAGI. Trimming removed 0 bases from V and 1 base from J, with 6 bases in between. The CDR3 has 14 residues. The CDR3 DNA sequence: TGTGCCAGCAGTTACTCGGGGGAGAACACTGAAGCTTTCTTT. Encoded protein: CASSYSGENTEAFF.

V is TRBV25-1 and J is TRBJ2-2, with a possible D match to TRBD1 (5 bases). The germline gives CDR1 MGHDK, CDR2 SYGVNS. Deletions cut 7 bases from V and 7 bases from J, with 13 bases between. CDR3 length: 13 residues. Here the CDR3 DNA reads TGTGCCAGCACAGACAGAGTCGGCGGGGAGCTGTTTTTT. Protein product: CASTDRVGGELFF.

This clonotype was counted only a few times. The chain has TRBV19 and TRBJ2-2; D unresolved. The germline CDR1 and CDR2 sequences are LNHDA and SQIVND (reference sequence). The V gene lost 1 base and the J gene lost 4 bases, with 7 bases spanning the gap. The CDR3 runs 14 residues. CDR3 sequence: CASSIGLITGELFF. CDR3 coding DNA: TGTGCCAGTAGTATAGGCCTGATCACCGGGGAGCTGTTTTTT.

This clonotype was seen a handful of times. V usage is TRBV4-1 and J usage is TRBJ2-3; D is undetermined. The length of the CDR3 is 15 residues. V dropped 4 bases and J dropped 0 bases, with 11 bases sitting between them. CDR1 is MGHRA and CDR2 is YSYEKL in the germline V gene. The DNA for the CDR3 is TGCGCCAGCAGCCTAGTGACAACTAGCACAGATACGCAGTATTTT. This gives the protein CASSLVTTSTDTQYF.

To note about this clonotype: An end of the junction does not agree with germline; a read error may underlie this. The rearrangement links TRBV28 to TRBJ2-2; 15 positions agree with TRBD2. Germline V lookup: CDR1 MDHEN, CDR2 SYDVKM. The CDR3 runs 18 residues. The DNA of the CDR3 is TGTGCCAGCAGTTTAGGACTAGCGGGAGGGCCGAAGACCGGGGAGCTGTTTTTT. This encodes CASSLGLAGGPKTGELFF.

This clonotype has more than one count but fewer than ten. The chain carries TRBV6-5 and TRBJ1-2, with 9 bases lining up with TRBD1. From germline, CDR1 is MNHEY and CDR2 SVGAGI. The CDR3 sequence is 14 residues long. V trimming: 2 bases; J trimming: 8 bases; junction bases outside the gene matches: 6. This CDR3 reads CASSYTPGQGGYTF. The CDR3 bases are TGTGCCAGCAGTTACACCCCGGGACAGGGAGGCTACACCTTC.

V gene TRBV11-2 combines with J gene TRBJ1-1; D uncertain. The CDR3 has 14 amino acids. The V end was cut by 3 bases, the J end by 5 bases, with 13 bases between. The V gene's germline CDR1 is SGHAT and CDR2 FQNNGV. The CDR3 DNA sequence: TGTGCCAGCAGCTTTGACATCTGGGGTACTGAAGCTTTCTTT. Protein sequence: CASSFDIWGTEAFF.

The rearrangement uses TRBV20-1 and TRBJ1-1; maybe TRBD1 (5 bases). This CDR3 has 12 amino acids. Trimming shortened V by 6 bases and J by 1 base, and 9 bases separated the two germline ends. Looked up from germline, CDR1 is DFQATT and CDR2 is SNEGSKA (reference sequence). The CDR3 loop reads CSAPRGNTEAFF. As DNA, the CDR3 is TGCAGTGCCCCGAGGGGGAACACTGAAGCTTTCTTT.

V gene TRBV7-9 combines with J gene TRBJ2-4; weak D call: TRBD2 (6 bases). Trimming left V 3 bases short and J 0 bases short, with 9 bases between. This CDR3 has 15 amino acids. CDR1 is SEHNR and CDR2 is FQNEAQ in the germline V gene (reference sequence). CDR3 sequence: CASSFSGLAKNIQYF. The DNA of the CDR3 is TGTGCCAGCAGCTTTAGCGGCCTAGCCAAAAACATTCAGTACTTC.

This chain joins TRBV27 and TRBJ2-4; D is possibly TRBD1 (7 bases). In germline, CDR1 is MNHEY, CDR2 SMNVEV (reference sequence). V shed 4 bases and J shed 1 base, with 17 bases lying between them. This CDR3 spans 17 amino acids. The CDR3 DNA sequence: TGTGCCAGCAGTTCACTATGGGACAGCGGGGCCAAAAACATTCAGTACTTC. It codes for CASSSLWDSGAKNIQYF.

V usage is TRBV10-3 and J usage is TRBJ1-2; the D gene is possibly TRBD1 (5 bases). Germline values: CDR1 ENHRY, CDR2 SYGVKD. V lost 11 bases and J lost 13, with 26 bases in between. The CDR3 covers 13 residues. Written as DNA, the CDR3 is TGTGCCGCCCGTGGGGACGACGGAGAAGCTGGCACCTTC. It codes for CAARGDDGEAGTF.

The chain links TRBV27 to TRBJ1-1; D ambiguous. Per germline, CDR1 MNHEY and CDR2 SMNVEV (reference sequence). Between the trimmed V and J ends, which lost 3 bases and 1 base, there was a span of 6 bases. The CDR3 sequence is 13 residues long. CDR3 protein: CASSFWQNTEAFF. Here the CDR3 DNA reads TGTGCCAGCAGTTTCTGGCAGAACACTGAAGCTTTCTTT.

The chain recombines TRBV7-2 with TRBJ1-1; D gene uncertain. The CDR3 spans 14 residues. V dropped 6 bases and J dropped 2 bases, with 13 bases sitting between them. Germline CDR1 is SGHTA and CDR2 is FQGNSA. CDR3 nucleotides: TGTGCCAGCAGTTCTTATGTGGGAAACACTGAAGCTTTCTTT. As protein: CASSSYVGNTEAFF.

This chain joins TRBV6-1 and TRBJ1-6; unclear D gene. Per the germline V gene, CDR1 is MNHNS and CDR2 is SASEGT. Deletions cut 8 bases from V and 9 bases from J, with 11 bases between. The CDR3 is made up of 12 amino acids. CDR3 DNA: TGTGCCAGCCGGGCTCTGGGTTCACCCCTCCACTTT. This codes for CASRALGSPLHF.

Only one count was recorded for this clonotype. The genes are TRBV6-2 or TRBV6-3 and TRBJ2-2, with 9 positions matching TRBD1. The CDR3 extends over 18 amino acids. Germline V gene data show CDR1 as MNHEY and CDR2 as SVGEGT. Trimming cost V 5 bases and J 0 bases; bases outside gene matches: 10. CDR3 residues: CASSGRDRALSNTGELFF. Here the CDR3 DNA reads TGTGCCAGCAGTGGTCGGGACAGGGCCCTCTCGAACACCGGGGAGCTGTTTTTT.